These 7 T cell receptor beta chains share one sample of origin, sequenced in a study of T cells in Graves' hyperthyroidism and ophthalmopathy. Using RNA transcripts as the source, TCR beta CDR3 regions were amplified. Primed by the HTBI set, a first-round RT-PCR was run on the TCR CDR3. TCRdb called the multiplex PCR reads again in MiXCR, with one record for every CDR3 protein. The sample has about 52,000 distinct CDR3 sequences; less than 60% are singletons. Source material: blood. Every receptor here comes from a woman between 50 and 59 years old with Graves' ophthalmopathy.

This clonotype was recorded many times. The V call is TRBV5-1, the J call TRBJ1-1; possible D gene TRBD1, 6 bases. The CDR3 totals 15 residues. Germline CDR1 reads SGHRS; CDR2 reads YFSETQ. Trimming took 0 bases from V and 2 from J, leaving 11 bases between them. The CDR3 DNA is TGCGCCAGCAGCTTGGGTACGGGGGGCAACACTGAAGCTTTCTTT. It translates to CASSLGTGGNTEAFF.

This clonotype showed up many times. The chain links TRBV6-5 to TRBJ1-1; 8 bases align to TRBD1. The V segment lost 5 bases and the J segment 5 bases; nucleotides outside the gene matches: 10. The CDR3 consists of 15 residues. The germline CDR1 and CDR2 sequences are MNHEY and SVGAGI. CDR3 region: CASSKQGARITEAFF. In nucleotides, the CDR3 is TGTGCCAGCAGTAAGCAGGGGGCGAGAATAACTGAAGCTTTCTTT.

The chain links TRBV2 to TRBJ1-3; the D gene is possibly TRBD1 (5 bases). The germline V gene encodes CDR1 SNHLY and CDR2 FYNNEI. This CDR3 is built from 13 residues. V was cut by 8 bases and J by 4 bases, with 12 bases left in between. This CDR3 is CASPTGRGNTIYF. CDR3 DNA: TGTGCCAGCCCTACAGGAAGAGGAAACACCATATATTTT.

This clonotype rates as medium-sized. J is TRBJ2-5 and V is TRBV7-2, with D unclear. V was pared by 3 bases and J by 6 bases, with 11 bases between. Germline CDR1 SGHTA, CDR2 FQGNSA. The length of the CDR3 is 13 residues. DNA for the CDR3: TGTGCCAGCAGCTTGCGCTCTGGGCAGACCCAGTACTTC. It specifies CASSLRSGQTQYF.

CDR3 sequence reads: CSAREVPHQPQHF. In nucleotides, the CDR3 is TGCAGTGCTAGAGAAGTCCCCCATCAGCCCCAGCATTTT. The rearrangement links TRBV20-1 to TRBJ1-5; D gene uncertain. The CDR3 contains 13 residues. The germline V and J ends were trimmed by 0 bases and 5 bases, with 8 bases remaining between them. Germline values: CDR1 DFQATT, CDR2 SNEGSKA (reference sequence).

Notes on this clonotype: This may arise from a read error, as a much more abundant clone is one base away. The chain carries TRBV4-1 and TRBJ1-1; D remains unclear. V lost 1 base to trimming and J lost 3 bases, with 9 bases between them. This CDR3 region has 14 residues. Germline-derived CDR1 and CDR2 are MGHRA and YSYEKL. The CDR3 nucleotides read TGCGCCAGCAGCCAAGGCCAGAAGCACACTGAAGCTTTCTTT. Translated: CASSQGQKHTEAFF.

By share, this clonotype ranks as medium-sized (0.01 to 0.1%). The chain employs TRBV10-3 and TRBJ2-6; D tentatively fits TRBD1 or TRBD2 (5 bases each). This CDR3 has 16 amino acids. The V and J ends lost 7 bases and 3 bases respectively, with 16 bases between them. CDR1 is ENHRY, CDR2 SYGVKD, per germline. In DNA form, the CDR3 reads TGTGCCATCACCGCGGACGGGACGGGTGGGGCCAACGTCCTGACTTTC. As protein: CAITADGTGGANVLTF.